This entry is about one T cell receptor (beta chain). Its cognate antigen has yet to be identified. The data belong to a study of CXCR3-negative and CXCR3-positive naive CD8 T cells (dated by TCRdb to the late 2010s). Broadly, across the study: In total, 130 million to 150 million TRB reads were obtained, or roughly 1.5 +/- 0.3 million reads per library. Diversity and physicochemical repertoire analyses were performed on some eleven donors pooled from two independent experiments. TRBV-TRBJ cluster analysis included naive subsets from a handful of donors and memory cells from 3 donors.

CDR1 and CDR2 are drawn from the germline V gene (reference sequence): SGHNT, YYREEE. The CDR3 goes from the cysteine to the phenylalanine over 17 residues. No DNA is given. Each CD8+ T cell subset was flow-sorted in triplicate, and 300,000 cells per subset were placed directly into RLT lysis buffer. To keep memory contaminants out, a stringent definition of naive CD8+ T cells was applied: CD45RO-CCR7+CD27+CD95-. Standard density gradient centrifugation was used to isolate peripheral blood mononuclear cells from buffy coats. Naive CXCR3-negative and CXCR3-positive CD8+ T cells were flow-sorted on a FACSAria III. Total RNA was extracted from sorted cells with an RNeasy Mini Kit. Sequencing was carried out with a NextSeq 550. The Human TCR Profiling Kit (MiLaboratory) was used to prepare UMI-labeled 5' RACE TRB cDNA libraries. The full amount of extracted RNA was used for cDNA synthesis, and the full amount of resulting cDNA was used for PCR amplification. Libraries were prepared in parallel with an identical number of PCR cycles. From the authors' description of their analysis: With a requirement of at least two reads per UMI, MIGEC and MiXCR extracted about 50,000 +/- 10,000 unique UMI-labeled TRB cDNA molecules per library. On average, approximately 40,000 +/- 10,000 functional in-frame TRB CDR3 nucleotide clonotypes lacking stop codons were found per library. After downsampling to 5000 UMI-labeled TRB molecules per sample, diversity metrics such as normalized Shannon-Wiener and Chao1 were calculated in VDJtools. For the central five CDR3 residues, VDJtools calculated physicochemical properties weighted by clonotype size, namely interaction energy, strength, volume and Kidera factor 4. The reads went through TCRdb reprocessing, and each CDR3 protein sequence gets one entry with no DNA. None of the V and J calls come from the authors' own analysis; TCRdb made them. This sample's clone table shows about 120,000 distinct CDR3 sequences. Clones ranked in the top ten supply less than 0.3% of the sample.

The research as a whole found: Comparably high repertoire diversity was found in both naive subsets, whereas much lower repertoire diversity was found in memory CD8+ T cells. Because surface CD5, which is linked to self-reactivity in mice, was comparable between the naive subsets, TCR interaction strength was also inferred from the physicochemical properties of TRB CDR3s. Because CXCR3 expression was partially decreased after cryopreservation, freshly isolated PBMCs were used for most assays. TRB CDR3s from CXCR3-positive naive cells showed higher hydrophobicity (lower Kidera factor 4), lower energy, and higher strength and volume indices than CXCR3-negative naive cells. TRBV-TRBJ usage was similar between naive CXCR3-negative and CXCR3-positive cells from the same donor, while memory cells showed distinct patterns.

Rearrangement joined TRBV5-4 to TRBJ2-1; the D call of TRBD2 rests on TCRdb alone, since no DNA is present to check it. This TCR derives from a human donor in good health. Some clones in this sample may be carry-over from other donors' samples. Sample: naive CXCR3- CD8+ T cells from blood. The cell subset or site label, as the study defines it: CD45RO-CCR7+CD27+CD95- naive CD8+ T cells lacking CXCR3 (TNR3-). The CDR3 protein is CASSRLSSGSSYNEQFF.